A selection of T cell receptor beta chains follows, all from one sample in a study of neoadjuvant anti-PD-1 for oral cavity cancer. TCRdb keeps only in-frame clones here, not all; method: immunoSEQ multiplex PCR. The table has about 8,300 clones, over 40% seen once. Sequenced here: tumor tissue, sampled before nivolumab (anti-PD-1) treatment. The receptors originated from a person between 40 and 85 years old with oral cavity squamous cell carcinoma. Each CDR3 is given with its conserved first and last residue. A D gene is named only where the DNA matches it firmly. Expanded clones are given a class, and other clones once, few, many or no size at all.

DNA: TGTGCCAGCAAGCGGGGAGAGAATGAGCAGTTCTTC
CDR3: CASKRGENEQFF
J: TRBJ2-1
size: -
V: TRBV2
D: TRBD2

DNA: TGTGCCAGCAGCCAAAATAGGGAAGCTTTCTTT
CDR3: CASSQNREAFF
J: TRBJ1-1
size: -
V: TRBV11-2
D: -

DNA: TGTGCCAGCAGCTTAGTTGGACAGGGGTCTTCCTACGAGCAGTACTTC
CDR3: CASSLVGQGSSYEQYF
J: TRBJ2-7
size: -
V: TRBV11-2
D: TRBD1

DNA: TGTGCCAGCAGCCAAGAAGGGGCCTACAATGAGCAGTTCTTC
CDR3: CASSQEGAYNEQFF
J: TRBJ2-1
size: large
V: TRBV4-2
D: -

DNA: TGTGCCAGCAGCCCCGGGACAGGGGGTCCCGGGGAGCTGTTTTTT
CDR3: CASSPGTGGPGELFF
J: TRBJ2-2
size: -
V: TRBV11-2
D: TRBD1

DNA: TGTGCCAGCAGCTTGACGACAGGGTATGAGCAGTTCTTC
CDR3: CASSLTTGYEQFF
J: TRBJ2-1
size: -
V: TRBV5-5
D: TRBD1

DNA: TGCGCCAGCAGTTCAGGGAGCACAGATACGCAGTATTTT
CDR3: CASSSGSTDTQYF
J: TRBJ2-3
size: -
V: TRBV10-1
D: -

DNA: TGTGCCAGCAGCGCCTGGACTAGCGCCCAAGAGACCCAGTACTTC
CDR3: CASSAWTSAQETQYF
J: TRBJ2-5
size: -
V: TRBV5-6
D: TRBD2

DNA: TGTGCCAGCAGCCCCAGGGATGGCGCCTATGGCTACACCTTC
CDR3: CASSPRDGAYGYTF
J: TRBJ1-2
size: -
V: TRBV11-2
D: -

DNA: TGTGCCAGCAGTCTCGGACAGGGGAAAGAAGCTTTCTTT
CDR3: CASSLGQGKEAFF
J: TRBJ1-1
size: -
V: TRBV11-3
D: TRBD1

DNA: TGTGCCAGCAGCTGGGGTCATGAGACAGGGAATTACGAGCAGTACTTC
CDR3: CASSWGHETGNYEQYF
J: TRBJ2-7
size: -
V: TRBV5-4
D: TRBD1

DNA: TGTGCCAGCAGCTTAACGGGAGCGAACACCGGGGAGCTGTTTTTT
CDR3: CASSLTGANTGELFF
J: TRBJ2-2
size: -
V: TRBV11-2
D: -

DNA: TGTGCCAGCAGTATATCCGGGACAGGGGGTAGTAAGCAGTACTTC
CDR3: CASSISGTGGSKQYF
J: TRBJ2-7
size: once
V: TRBV27
D: TRBD1

DNA: TGTGCCAGCAGCTTAGGACTAGCGGGCGTGTACAATGAGCAGTTCTTC
CDR3: CASSLGLAGVYNEQFF
J: TRBJ2-1
size: -
V: TRBV11-3
D: TRBD2

DNA: TGTGCCAGCAGCGTAGGGCAGATCGCCGGGGAGCTGTTTTTT
CDR3: CASSVGQIAGELFF
J: TRBJ2-2
size: -
V: TRBV9
D: -